The 5 T cell receptor beta chains below all came from one sample that was sequenced in a study of a mutant IDH1 vaccine in newly diagnosed glioma. Indicated time point: week 35, safety follow-up. It was 300 ug of mutant IDH1 20-mer peptide that made up each vaccine dose, given with topical imiquimod. Sequenced by immunoSEQ multiplex PCR; TCRdb stores in-frame clones only, minus some. The data show around 60,000 clones, 84% seen once. No antigens are known for them. The source was PBMCs, collected from a glioma patient whose treatment included an IDH1 peptide vaccine. The source is a man younger than 40 with glioma.

The chain combines TRBV4-1 with TRBJ1-2; 9 nucleotides line up with TRBD1. The CDR3 is 15 amino acids. Germline CDR1 reads MGHRA; CDR2 reads YSYEKL. The V segment lost 5 bases and the J segment 6 bases; nucleotides outside the gene matches: 10. The CDR3 region has the DNA TGCGCCAGCAGCATTCGGGACAGGGAAAGTGATGGCTACACCTTC. Amino acid sequence: CASSIRDRESDGYTF.

This rearrangement joins TRBV5-6 to TRBJ2-7; 7 bases are shared with TRBD1. This CDR3 spans 16 amino acids. Germline CDR1 is SGHDT and CDR2 is YYEEEE. Germline trimming cut 4 bases from V and 5 bases from J; bases unmatched to any gene: 15. This CDR3 reads CASSIPLGQSGDEQYF. Here the CDR3 DNA reads TGTGCCAGCAGCATTCCGTTGGGACAGTCAGGTGACGAGCAGTACTTC.

In this sample, this clone turned up a few times. V usage is TRBV6-1 and J usage is TRBJ1-1, with unresolved D. V was pared by 3 bases and J by 1 base, with 6 bases between. Germline-derived CDR1 and CDR2 are MNHNS and SASEGT. The CDR3 has 13 amino acids. CDR3 amino acids: CASSDSENTEAFF. The CDR3 nucleotides read TGTGCCAGCAGTGACTCAGAGAACACTGAAGCTTTCTTT.

This chain links TRBV30 with TRBJ1-4, with D maybe TRBD1 (6 bases). This CDR3 comprises 15 residues. V lost 3 bases to trimming and J lost 4 bases, with 15 bases between them. CDR1 GTSNPN and CDR2 SVGIG come from the germline V gene (reference sequence). CDR3 sequence (DNA): TGTGCCTGGAGAAGCAGGACAGCTCTTAATGAAAAACTGTTTTTT. Protein product: CAWRSRTALNEKLFF. The whole variable domain, remainder taken from reference TRBV30 and TRBJ1-4, is SQTIHQWPATLVQPVGSPLSLECTVEGTSNPNLYWYRQAAGRGLQLLFYSVGIGQISSEVPQNLSASRPQDRQFILSSKKLLLSDSGFYLCAWRSRTALNEKLFFGSGTQLSVL.

V is TRBV7-9 and J is TRBJ2-5, with D uncertain. This CDR3 spans 17 amino acids. Trimming stripped 5 bases from V and 1 base from J, with 20 bases between. CDR1 and CDR2 from the germline V gene are SEHNR and FQNEAQ (reference sequence). CDR3 DNA: TGTGCCAGCAGCCTTTCTCCGAACCTTAGGGTCCAAGAGACCCAGTACTTC. This gives the protein CASSLSPNLRVQETQYF.